The subject of this entry is one T cell receptor beta chain. The repertoire was sequenced with immunoSEQ multiplex PCR; TCRdb's copy has only in-frame clones and lacks some. Here the sample spans more than 300,000 clones, 90% being singletons. The record originates from a study of blood T cell repertoires in COVID-19. The wider study: Spain, Italy and the United States supplied samples that represented acute and convalescent COVID-19.

Everyone who took part was about 18 to 90 years old, and they came from roughly 25 US areas. The CDR3 contains 12 residues. Germline CDR1 reads SQVTM; CDR2 reads ANQGSEA. Deletions cut 7 bases from V and 10 bases from J, with 17 bases between. Material for sequencing was PBMCs or T cells enriched from blood (not recorded which). This sequence was found in a young woman who had been exposed to COVID-19. This chain uses TRBV29-1 with TRBJ2-1, with D possibly being TRBD2 (7 bases). This CDR3 is CSDWWGGREQFF. CDR3 sequence (DNA): TGCAGCGATTGGTGGGGGGGCCGGGAGCAGTTCTTC.